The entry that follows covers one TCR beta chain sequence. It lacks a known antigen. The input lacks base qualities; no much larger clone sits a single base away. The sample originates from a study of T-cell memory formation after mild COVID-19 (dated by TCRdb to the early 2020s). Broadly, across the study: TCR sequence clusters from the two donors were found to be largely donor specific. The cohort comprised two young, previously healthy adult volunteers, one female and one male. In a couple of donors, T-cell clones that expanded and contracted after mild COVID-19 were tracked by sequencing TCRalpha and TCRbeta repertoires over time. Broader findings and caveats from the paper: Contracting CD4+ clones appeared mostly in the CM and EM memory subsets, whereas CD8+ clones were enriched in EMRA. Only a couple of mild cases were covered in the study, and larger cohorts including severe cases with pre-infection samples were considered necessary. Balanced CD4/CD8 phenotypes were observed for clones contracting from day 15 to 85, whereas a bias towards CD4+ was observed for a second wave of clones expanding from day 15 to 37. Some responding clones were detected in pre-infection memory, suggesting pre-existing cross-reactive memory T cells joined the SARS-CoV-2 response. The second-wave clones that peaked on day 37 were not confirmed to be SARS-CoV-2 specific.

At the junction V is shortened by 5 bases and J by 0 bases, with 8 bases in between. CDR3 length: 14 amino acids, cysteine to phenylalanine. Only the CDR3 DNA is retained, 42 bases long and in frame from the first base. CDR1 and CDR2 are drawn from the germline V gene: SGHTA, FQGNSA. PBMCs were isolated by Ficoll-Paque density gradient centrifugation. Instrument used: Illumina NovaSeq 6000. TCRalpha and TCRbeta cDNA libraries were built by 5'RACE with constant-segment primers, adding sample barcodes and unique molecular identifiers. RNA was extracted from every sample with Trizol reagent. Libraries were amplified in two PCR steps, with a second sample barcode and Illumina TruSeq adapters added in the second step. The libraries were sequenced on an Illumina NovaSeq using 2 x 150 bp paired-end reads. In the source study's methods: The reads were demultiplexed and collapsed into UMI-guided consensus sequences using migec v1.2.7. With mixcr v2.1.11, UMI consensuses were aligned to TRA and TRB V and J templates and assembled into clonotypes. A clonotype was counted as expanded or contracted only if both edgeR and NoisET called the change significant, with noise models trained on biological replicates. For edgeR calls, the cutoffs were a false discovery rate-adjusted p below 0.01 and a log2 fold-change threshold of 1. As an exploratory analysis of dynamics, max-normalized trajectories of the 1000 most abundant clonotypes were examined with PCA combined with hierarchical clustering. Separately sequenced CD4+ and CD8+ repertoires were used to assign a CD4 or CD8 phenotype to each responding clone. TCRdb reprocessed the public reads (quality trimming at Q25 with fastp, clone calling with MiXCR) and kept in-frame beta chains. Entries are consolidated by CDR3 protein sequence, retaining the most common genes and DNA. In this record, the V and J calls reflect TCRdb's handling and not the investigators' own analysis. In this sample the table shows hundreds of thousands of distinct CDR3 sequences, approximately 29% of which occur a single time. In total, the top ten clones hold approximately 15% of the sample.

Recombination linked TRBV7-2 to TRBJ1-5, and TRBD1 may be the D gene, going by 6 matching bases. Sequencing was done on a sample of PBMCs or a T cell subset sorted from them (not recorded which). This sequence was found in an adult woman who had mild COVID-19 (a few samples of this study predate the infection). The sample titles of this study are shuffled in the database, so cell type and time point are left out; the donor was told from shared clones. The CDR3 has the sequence CASSPRGSNQPQHF. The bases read TGTGCCAGCAGCCCCAGGGGTAGCAATCAGCCCCAGCATTTT.